This T cell receptor beta chain was documented in a study of siplizumab effects on memory and regulatory T cells. Regarding the study as a whole: Siplizumab, the agent tested, significantly reduced alloreactive sequences traceable to unstimulated CD4+ memory cells. Siplizumab cultures yielded proliferating Tregs whose suppressive function was not confirmed. With siplizumab, Treg-derived clones averaged roughly 66% of mappable alloreactive CD4+ clones, versus less than 35% in controls.

Turning to this clone: Its antigen is not known.

In each sample, roughly 100,000 TCR templates were assayed. The protocol was immunoSEQ multiplex PCR, while the TCRdb copy is restricted to in-frame clones and leaves out a portion. The table lists some 97,000 clones, more than 90% of them singletons. The V segment lost 9 bases and the J segment 5 bases; nucleotides outside the gene matches: 19. Germline V lookup: CDR1 MRHNA, CDR2 SNTAGT. The CDR3 is 17 residues long. The chain recombines TRBV6-4 with TRBJ2-3; 8 bases fit TRBD2. The specimen sequenced was CD4+ T cells sorted from blood. This clonotype was sampled from a human donor in good health. The CDR3 here is CARPTFGGGPPGDTQYF. The CDR3 DNA is TGTGCCAGACCTACTTTCGGGGGGGGACCGCCAGGAGATACGCAGTATTTT.